This TCR beta chain was identified in a study of technical replicates of blood from several donors. Germline V gene sequence: CDR1 SNHLY, CDR2 FYNNEI. CDR3 length: 13 residues. With 5 bases removed from V and 2 bases from J, the gap between germline ends came to 10 bases. Here immunoSEQ multiplex PCR was the method, and the copy in TCRdb shows in-frame clones only, minus some. The profile shows tens of thousands of clones, roughly 97% of them singletons. This chain connects TRBV2 to TRBJ2-7; no firm D call. Sequencing was done on a sample of T cells isolated from PBMCs. This receptor was identified in a human donor in good health. The CDR3 is CASSQRTAYEQYF. DNA of the CDR3: TGTGCCAGCAGTCAACGCACAGCCTACGAGCAGTACTTC.